The 30 T cell receptor beta chains listed next were all sequenced from one sample in a study of T cells in Graves' hyperthyroidism and ophthalmopathy. Amplification of TCR beta CDR3 regions used RNA as the template. With the HTBI primer set, the TCR CDR3 went through a first round of RT-PCR. TCRdb used MiXCR to reprocess the multiplex PCR reads, holding one entry per CDR3 protein. The repertoire holds roughly 700,000 distinct CDR3 sequences, about a third seen once, with less than 40% in the top ten. Source material: blood. The receptors here all came from a woman aged 35 to 49 with Graves' hyperthyroidism.

The chain is built from TRBV19 and TRBJ1-2; possible D gene TRBD1, 5 bases. The CDR3 extends over 16 amino acids. V lost 7 bases, J lost 3 bases, and 21 bases lay in between. Germline CDR1 LNHDA, CDR2 SQIVND (reference sequence). In nucleotides, the CDR3 is TGTGCCAGTACGACATACGGGACGCCGAACGACTATGGCTACACCTTC. Amino acids: CASTTYGTPNDYGYTF. Based on the CDR3 plus reference TRBV19 and TRBJ1-2, the full variable domain is DGGITQSPKYLFRKEGQNVTLSCEQNLNHDAMYWYRQDPGQGLRLIYYSQIVNDFQKGDIAEGYSVSREKKESFPLTVTSAQKNPTAFYLCASTTYGTPNDYGYTFGSGTRLTVV.

In regard to this clonotype: Because it lacks the conserved phenylalanine or tryptophan at the end, this CDR3 is likely a read error. The limits of the CDR3 on the DNA are not certain, so only TCRdb's listed CDR3 is given. The chain is built from TRBV10-3 and TRBJ2-6. Germline-derived CDR1 and CDR2 are ENHRY and SYGVKD. Inclusive of both ends, the CDR3 amounts to 8 amino acids. CDR3 amino acids: CAISESRS.

The chain combines TRBV6-6 with TRBJ1-5, with D possibly being TRBD1 (5 bases). This CDR3 region has 14 residues. In germline, CDR1 is MNHNY, CDR2 SVGAGI (reference sequence). Trimming removed 6 bases at V and 1 base at J, with 10 bases between. The CDR3 DNA reads as TGTGCCAGCAGACCGGGGGGGAGCAATCAGCCCCAGCATTTT. Its protein product is CASRPGGSNQPQHF.

The V call is TRBV7-2, the J call TRBJ2-1; D may be TRBD1 or TRBD2 (5 bases each). Germline CDR1 and CDR2: SGHTA and FQGNSA. CDR3 length: 15 amino acids. The V end lost 8 bases, the J end lost 2 bases, and 16 bases lay between the germline ends. In nucleotides, the CDR3 is TGTGCCAGCCAGCCCTGGGACCGCGCCTACAATGAGCAGTTCTTC. Protein: CASQPWDRAYNEQFF.

The chain couples TRBV7-2 to TRBJ1-2; no clear D gene. V was pared by 10 bases and J by 0 bases, with 21 bases between. Germline V gene data show CDR1 as SGHTA and CDR2 as FQGNSA. The CDR3 extends over 16 amino acids. This chain's CDR3 is CATTNQNSAPNYGYTF. CDR3 DNA sequence: TGTGCCACCACAAACCAGAACAGTGCCCCTAACTATGGCTACACCTTC.

This clonotype was recorded many times. The chain carries TRBV18 and TRBJ1-2; D possibly corresponds to TRBD1 (6 bases). The germline CDR1 and CDR2 sequences are KGHSH and LQKENI. Deletions cut 2 bases from V and 8 bases from J, with 18 bases between. The CDR3 has 15 amino acids. CDR3 amino acids: CASSPSSEQGQGYTF. For the CDR3, the DNA is TGTGCCAGCTCACCATCTTCGGAACAGGGTCAGGGCTACACCTTC.

The gene calls are TRBV19 and TRBJ2-5; TRBD1 agrees at 7 bases. This CDR3 has 15 residues. Germline trimming cut 1 base from V and 2 bases from J; bases unmatched to any gene: 4. Germline V gene sequence: CDR1 LNHDA, CDR2 SQIVND (reference sequence). The CDR3 DNA reads TGTGCCAGTAGTATAGGGGACAGTTCTCAAGAGACCCAGTACTTC. It encodes CASSIGDSSQETQYF.

For this clonotype: A much larger clone differs by one base, so this may be a read error. This chain connects TRBV19 to TRBJ2-5; D unclear. The V gene lost 3 bases and the J gene lost 1 base, with 6 bases spanning the gap. CDR3 length: 13 residues. Germline CDR1 is LNHDA and CDR2 is SQIVND (reference sequence). The CDR3 sequence is CASSIPVQETQYF. DNA of the CDR3: TGTGCCAGTAGTATTCCGGTCCAAGAGACCCAGTACTTC.

V gene TRBV19 combines with J gene TRBJ1-5; TRBD1 is a possible D gene (6 bases). The CDR3 has 14 residues. Germline V gives CDR1 LNHDA, CDR2 SQIVND (reference sequence). V was cut by 9 bases and J by 2 bases, with 14 bases left in between. The CDR3 loop is CASIQDRGNQPQHF. The CDR3 DNA is TGTGCCAGCATCCAGGACAGAGGCAATCAGCCCCAGCATTTT.

This clonotype showed up just a few times. The rearrangement uses TRBV11-3 and TRBJ2-7; 9 positions match TRBD1. Germline CDR1 and CDR2: SGHNT and YENEEA. The V and J ends lost 4 bases and 0 bases, in that order; junction bases with no gene match: 4. This CDR3 contains 15 residues. The CDR3 bases are TGTGCCAGCAGCTGGGGACAGGGATTCTCCTACGAGCAGTACTTC. This encodes CASSWGQGFSYEQYF.

This clonotype was observed a few times. The V gene is TRBV2, the J gene TRBJ1-3; no reliable D call. V was pared by 6 bases and J by 0 bases, with 21 bases between. Germline CDR1 reads SNHLY; CDR2 reads FYNNEI. The CDR3 sequence is 18 residues long. The CDR3 sequence is CASRETELGHYSGNTIYF. CDR3 DNA sequence: TGTGCCAGCAGGGAAACCGAATTGGGCCATTACTCTGGAAACACCATATATTTT.

This clonotype was picked up many times. This chain connects TRBV6-6 to TRBJ2-5, with D hard to call. The ends were cut back, 6 bases at V and 5 bases at J, with 10 bases in the middle. The germline gives CDR1 MNHNY, CDR2 SVGAGI (reference sequence). The CDR3 consists of 12 residues. In DNA, the CDR3 is TGTGCCAGCAGCAGCGAAGCCGAGACCCAGTACTTC. Protein: CASSSEAETQYF.

The chain links TRBV20-1 to TRBJ2-7, with D possibly being TRBD1 (5 bases). Germline lookup yields CDR1 DFQATT and CDR2 SNEGSKA (reference sequence). The germline V and J ends were trimmed by 0 bases and 3 bases, with 18 bases remaining between them. The CDR3 is made up of 16 amino acids. The CDR3 reads CSAREVDSQAFYEQYF. The CDR3 DNA reads as TGCAGTGCTAGAGAGGTTGACAGCCAGGCGTTCTACGAGCAGTACTTC.

There are a few counts of this clonotype. The chain joins TRBV7-2 to TRBJ2-7, with TRBD2 as a possible D gene (6 bases). The CDR3 sequence is 16 residues long. Trimming shortened V by 2 bases and J by 0 bases, and 14 bases separated the two germline ends. The germline V gene has CDR1 SGHTA and CDR2 FQGNSA. For the CDR3, the DNA is TGTGCCAGCAGCTTATATGCGGGGAAAAGCTCCTACGAGCAGTACTTC. It is translated as CASSLYAGKSSYEQYF.

This sequence joins TRBV6-5 and TRBJ2-2; the D gene is possibly TRBD1 (5 bases). The CDR3 has 14 residues. The germline gives CDR1 MNHEY, CDR2 SVGAGI. The V gene lost 6 bases and the J gene lost 0 bases, with 8 bases spanning the gap. The CDR3 sequence is CASRRGANTGELFF. CDR3 nucleotides: TGTGCCAGCAGAAGGGGCGCGAACACCGGGGAGCTGTTTTTT.

This clonotype was seen repeatedly, ten times or more. The gene calls are TRBV29-1 and TRBJ2-7, with D maybe TRBD1 (6 bases). The CDR3 totals 14 residues. The V gene lost 1 base and the J gene lost 1 base, with 11 bases spanning the gap. Germline assignment: CDR1 SQVTM and CDR2 ANQGSEA. The CDR3 DNA sequence: TGCAGCGTTGAAGTTACCAGGGGATCCTACGAGCAGTACTTC. Protein sequence: CSVEVTRGSYEQYF.

The chain has TRBV2 and TRBJ1-1, with D uncertain. With 3 bases removed from V and 1 base from J, the gap between germline ends came to 15 bases. This CDR3 is built from 16 residues. Germline V CDR1 and CDR2: SNHLY, FYNNEI. CDR3: CASSDVLGAGNTEAFF. CDR3 in DNA: TGTGCCAGCAGTGACGTGCTAGGAGCAGGGAACACTGAAGCTTTCTTT.

Remarks on this clonotype: One end of the junction fails to match germline, which may point to a read error. The rearrangement links TRBV7-3 to TRBJ2-5, with D possibly matching TRBD2 (6 bases). Per germline, CDR1 SGHTA and CDR2 FQGTGA. There are 15 residues in the CDR3. The CDR3 spells CASSQGLWYSGTQYF. The CDR3 DNA reads as TGCGCCAGCAGCCAGGGACTCTGGTACTCCGGGACCCAGTACTTC.

The J gene is TRBJ1-1, the V gene TRBV14; the D gene is possibly TRBD1 (5 bases). The CDR3 sequence is 13 residues long. The V end lost 4 bases, the J end lost 5 bases, and 11 bases lay between the germline ends. The germline CDR1 and CDR2 sequences are SGHDN and FVKESK. CDR3 DNA: TGTGCCAGCAGCCCCAGGGTTGCAACTGAAGCTTTCTTT. It codes for CASSPRVATEAFF.

This clonotype occurred a few times. V and J are TRBV20-1 and TRBJ1-6; TRBD1 might be the D (6 bases). The CDR3 is 16 residues long. Looked up from germline, CDR1 is DFQATT and CDR2 is SNEGSKA (reference sequence). The ends were cut back, 1 base at V and 0 bases at J, with 10 bases in the middle. CDR3 nucleotides: TGCAGTGCTAGAGGGACAGTTAGCTCCTATAATTCACCCCTCCACTTT. It translates to CSARGTVSSYNSPLHF.

This clonotype was found many times. The chain is built from TRBV6-5 and TRBJ1-5; a possible D gene is TRBD1 (5 bases). The CDR3 totals 13 residues. The V gene lost 4 bases and the J gene lost 5 bases, with 9 bases spanning the gap. Germline CDR1 reads MNHEY; CDR2 reads SVGAGI. The CDR3 loop is CASSLQEDQPQHF. The CDR3 DNA sequence: TGTGCCAGCAGTTTACAGGAAGATCAGCCCCAGCATTTT.

This clonotype was found a few times. V is TRBV19 and J is TRBJ1-2; maybe TRBD1 (6 bases). V was clipped by 9 bases and J by 4 bases, with 18 bases between them. The CDR3 loop spans 14 amino acids. In germline, CDR1 is LNHDA, CDR2 SQIVND (reference sequence). CDR3 protein: CASSPDGRGYGYTF. The CDR3 DNA reads as TGTGCCAGCTCACCAGATGGCAGGGGCTATGGCTACACCTTC. The entire variable domain, with the rest obtained from reference TRBV19 and TRBJ1-2, is as follows: DGGITQSPKYLFRKEGQNVTLSCEQNLNHDAMYWYRQDPGQGLRLIYYSQIVNDFQKGDIAEGYSVSREKKESFPLTVTSAQKNPTAFYLCASSPDGRGYGYTFGSGTRLTVV.

This clonotype was recorded at least ten times. This chain links TRBV10-1 with TRBJ2-7; a possible D gene is TRBD1 (6 bases). Germline CDR1 and CDR2: WNHNN and SYGVQD (reference sequence). V was pared by 2 bases and J by 6 bases, with 14 bases between. The CDR3 has 14 residues. The CDR3 region is CASSEPQGLSEQYF. The CDR3 DNA sequence: TGCGCCAGCAGTGAGCCTCAGGGGCTAAGCGAGCAGTACTTC.

The V and J genes are TRBV20-1 and TRBJ1-4; D call uncertain. V was clipped by 1 base and J by 8 bases, with 11 bases between them. The CDR3 totals 13 residues. The germline gives CDR1 DFQATT, CDR2 SNEGSKA (reference sequence). The CDR3 spells CSARGTVEEKLFF. The CDR3 DNA sequence: TGCAGTGCTAGAGGGACGGTAGAAGAAAAACTGTTTTTT.

The V call is TRBV2, the J call TRBJ1-2; D uncertain. Trimming took 5 bases from V and 0 from J, leaving 13 bases between them. There are 15 residues in the CDR3. CDR1 is SNHLY, CDR2 FYNNEI, per germline. This chain's CDR3 is CASSLGSWTNYGYTF. In nucleotides, the CDR3 is TGTGCCAGCAGTTTGGGCAGTTGGACTAACTATGGCTACACCTTC.

This chain links TRBV11-3 with TRBJ1-1; D is unresolved. CDR3 size: 11 residues. The ends were cut back, 6 bases at V and 6 bases at J, with 8 bases in the middle. The germline V gene has CDR1 SGHNT and CDR2 YENEEA. CDR3 loop: CASSEVSEAFF. CDR3 bases: TGTGCCAGCAGTGAGGTCTCTGAAGCTTTCTTT.

This clonotype was detected a few times. The chain links TRBV18 to TRBJ2-7; 7 nucleotides line up with TRBD1. Germline V gives CDR1 KGHSH, CDR2 LQKENI. The CDR3 consists of 14 residues. The trim removed 6 bases at V and 2 bases at J, leaving 7 bases unmatched. CDR3 nucleotide sequence: TGTGCCAGCTCGGCCGGGACAGAGACCTACGAGCAGTACTTC. Its protein is CASSAGTETYEQYF.

The gene calls are TRBV6-1 and TRBJ1-2; no definite D call. The CDR3 runs to 13 residues. The germline V gene has CDR1 MNHNS and CDR2 SASEGT. Trimming took off 8 bases at V and 3 bases at J, with 13 bases between the two ends. CDR3 in DNA: TGTGCCAGCCCTCGGGTCCCAGACTATGGCTACACCTTC. It yields the protein CASPRVPDYGYTF.

This clonotype has at least ten counts. The chain uses TRBV7-3 and TRBJ1-2; TRBD1 matches at 9 bases. This CDR3 has 15 amino acids. Per germline, CDR1 SGHTA and CDR2 FQGTGA. J lost 2 bases, V lost 4 bases, and 5 bases had no gene match. The CDR3 DNA is TGTGCCAGCAGCTGGGGGACAGGGAACAACTATGGCTACACCTTC. Protein product: CASSWGTGNNYGYTF.

This clonotype was counted ten times or more. The chain uses TRBV7-2 and TRBJ1-1, with D unresolved. CDR1 and CDR2 from the germline V gene are SGHTA and FQGNSA. V lost 0 bases, J lost 4 bases, and 9 bases lay in between. The CDR3 is 14 residues long. The CDR3 bases are TGTGCCAGCAGCTTAGCCCCCCCTAGCACTGAAGCTTTCTTT. This sequence encodes CASSLAPPSTEAFF.